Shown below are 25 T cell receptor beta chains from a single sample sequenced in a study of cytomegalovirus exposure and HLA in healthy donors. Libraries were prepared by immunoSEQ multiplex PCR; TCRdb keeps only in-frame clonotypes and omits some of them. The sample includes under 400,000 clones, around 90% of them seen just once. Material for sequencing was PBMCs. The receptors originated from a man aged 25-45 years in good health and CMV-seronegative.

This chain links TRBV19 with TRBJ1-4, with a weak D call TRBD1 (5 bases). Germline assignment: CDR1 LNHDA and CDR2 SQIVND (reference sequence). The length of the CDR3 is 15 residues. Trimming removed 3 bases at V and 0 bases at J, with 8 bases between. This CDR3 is CASSIRATTNEKLFF. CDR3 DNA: TGTGCCAGTAGTATCAGGGCTACAACTAATGAAAAACTGTTTTTT.

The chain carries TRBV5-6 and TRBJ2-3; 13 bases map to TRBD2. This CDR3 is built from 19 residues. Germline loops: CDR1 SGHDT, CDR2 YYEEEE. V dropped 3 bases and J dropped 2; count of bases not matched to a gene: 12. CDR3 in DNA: TGTGCCAGCAGCTGGGGACTAGCGGGGATCGGCTTAAACACAGATACGCAGTATTTT. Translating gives CASSWGLAGIGLNTDTQYF.

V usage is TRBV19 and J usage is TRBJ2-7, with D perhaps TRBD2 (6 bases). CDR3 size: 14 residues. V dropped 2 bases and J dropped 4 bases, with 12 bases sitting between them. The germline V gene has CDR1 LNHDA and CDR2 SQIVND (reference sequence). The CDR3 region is CASSILFGGYEQYF. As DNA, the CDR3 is TGTGCCAGTAGTATATTGTTCGGGGGTTACGAGCAGTACTTC.

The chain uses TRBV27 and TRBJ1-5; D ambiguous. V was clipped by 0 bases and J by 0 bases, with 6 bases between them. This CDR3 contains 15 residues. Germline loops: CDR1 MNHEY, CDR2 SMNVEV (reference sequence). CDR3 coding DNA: TGTGCCAGCAGTTTATCACACAATAGCAATCAGCCCCAGCATTTT. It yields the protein CASSLSHNSNQPQHF.

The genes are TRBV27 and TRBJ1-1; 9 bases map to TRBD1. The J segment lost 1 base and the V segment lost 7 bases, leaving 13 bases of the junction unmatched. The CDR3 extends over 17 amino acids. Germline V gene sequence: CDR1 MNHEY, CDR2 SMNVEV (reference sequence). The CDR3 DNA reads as TGTGCCAGCATTGCGGACAGGGGCATCCCCGGGAACACTGAAGCTTTCTTT. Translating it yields CASIADRGIPGNTEAFF.

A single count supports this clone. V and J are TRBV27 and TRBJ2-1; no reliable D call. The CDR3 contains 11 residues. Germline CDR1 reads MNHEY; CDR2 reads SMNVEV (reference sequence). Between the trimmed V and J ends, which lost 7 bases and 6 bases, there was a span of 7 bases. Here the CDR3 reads CASTYFNEQFF. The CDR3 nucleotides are TGTGCCAGCACATACTTCAATGAGCAGTTCTTC.

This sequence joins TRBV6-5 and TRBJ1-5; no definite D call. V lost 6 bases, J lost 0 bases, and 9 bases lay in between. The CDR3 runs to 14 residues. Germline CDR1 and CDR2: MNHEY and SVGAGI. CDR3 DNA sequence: TGTGCCAGCAGCCTAGAGGATAGCAATCAGCCCCAGCATTTT. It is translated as CASSLEDSNQPQHF.

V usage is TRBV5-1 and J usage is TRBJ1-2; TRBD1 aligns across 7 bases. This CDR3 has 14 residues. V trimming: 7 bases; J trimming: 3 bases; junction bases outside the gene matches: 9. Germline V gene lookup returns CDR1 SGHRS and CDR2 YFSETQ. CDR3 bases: TGCGCCAGCGGCCTACTAGGGACAGACTATGGCTACACCTTC. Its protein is CASGLLGTDYGYTF. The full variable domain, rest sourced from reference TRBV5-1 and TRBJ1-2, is KAGVTQTPRYLIKTRGQQVTLSCSPISGHRSVSWYQQTPGQGLQFLFEYFSETQRNKGNFPGRFSGRQFSNSRSEMNVSTLELGDSALYLCASGLLGTDYGYTFGSGTRLTVV.

The CDR3 sequence is CASSIRDRGPSGANVLTF. In DNA, the CDR3 is TGTGCCAGTAGTATCAGGGACAGGGGGCCCTCTGGGGCCAACGTCCTGACTTTC. The chain couples TRBV19 to TRBJ2-6; TRBD1 agrees at 12 bases. The CDR3 consists of 18 residues. V lost 3 bases, J lost 0 bases, and 3 bases stayed unmatched. Germline loops: CDR1 LNHDA, CDR2 SQIVND (reference sequence).

In nucleotides, the CDR3 is TGTGCCAGCAGCTTAGCGGGGCAGTACGAGCAGTACTTC. This codes for CASSLAGQYEQYF. The chain links TRBV7-6 to TRBJ2-7; D might be TRBD1 (5 bases). Germline V CDR1 and CDR2: SGHVS, FNYEAQ. The V end was cut by 0 bases, the J end by 4 bases, with 7 bases between. The CDR3 loop spans 13 amino acids.

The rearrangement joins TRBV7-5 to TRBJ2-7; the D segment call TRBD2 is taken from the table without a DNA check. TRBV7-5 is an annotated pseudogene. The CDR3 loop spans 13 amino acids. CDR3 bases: TGTGCCAGAAGCTTGAGGACCGTCGGGGGACAGTACTTC. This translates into CARSLRTVGGQYF.

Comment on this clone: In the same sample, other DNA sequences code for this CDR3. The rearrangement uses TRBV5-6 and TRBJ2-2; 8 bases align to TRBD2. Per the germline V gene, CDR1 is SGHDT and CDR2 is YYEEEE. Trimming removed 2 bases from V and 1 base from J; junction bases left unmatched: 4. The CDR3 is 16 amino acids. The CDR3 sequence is CASSLLLAGNTGELFF. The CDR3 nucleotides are TGTGCCAGCAGCTTACTTCTAGCGGGGAACACCGGGGAGCTGTTTTTT. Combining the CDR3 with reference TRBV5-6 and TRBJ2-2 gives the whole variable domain DAGVTQSPTHLIKTRGQQVTLRCSPKSGHDTVSWYQQALGQGPQFIFQYYEEEERQRGNFPDRFSGHQFPNYSSELNVNALLLGDSALYLCASSLLLAGNTGELFFGEGSRLTVL.

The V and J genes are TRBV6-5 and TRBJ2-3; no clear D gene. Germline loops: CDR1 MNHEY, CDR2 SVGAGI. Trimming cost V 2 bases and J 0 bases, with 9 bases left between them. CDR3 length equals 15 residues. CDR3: CASSYETRSTDTQYF. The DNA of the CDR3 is TGTGCCAGCAGTTACGAGACACGAAGCACAGATACGCAGTATTTT.

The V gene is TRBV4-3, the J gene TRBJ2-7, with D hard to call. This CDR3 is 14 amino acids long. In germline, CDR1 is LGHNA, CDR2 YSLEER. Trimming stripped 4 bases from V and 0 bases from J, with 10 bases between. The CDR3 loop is CASSPHKSSYEQYF. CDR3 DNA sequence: TGCGCCAGCAGCCCTCACAAAAGCTCCTACGAGCAGTACTTC.

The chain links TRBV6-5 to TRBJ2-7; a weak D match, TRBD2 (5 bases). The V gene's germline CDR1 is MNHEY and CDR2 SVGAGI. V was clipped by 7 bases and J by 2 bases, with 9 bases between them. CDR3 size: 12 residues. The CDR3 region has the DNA TGTGCCAGCATATCGACTACCTACGAGCAGTACTTC. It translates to CASISTTYEQYF.

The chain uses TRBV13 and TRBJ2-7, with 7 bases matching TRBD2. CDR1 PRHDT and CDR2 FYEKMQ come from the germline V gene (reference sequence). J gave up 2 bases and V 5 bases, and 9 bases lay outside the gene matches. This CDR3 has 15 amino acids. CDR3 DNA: TGTGCCAGCAGCCCTCGGGGAGGGAACACCTACGAGCAGTACTTC. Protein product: CASSPRGGNTYEQYF.

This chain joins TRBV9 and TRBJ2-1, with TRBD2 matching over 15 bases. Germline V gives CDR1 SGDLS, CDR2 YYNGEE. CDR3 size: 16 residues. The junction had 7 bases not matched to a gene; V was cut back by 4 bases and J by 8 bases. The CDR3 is CASSPGLAGGFDEQFF. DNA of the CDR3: TGTGCCAGCAGCCCGGGACTAGCGGGGGGTTTTGATGAGCAGTTCTTC. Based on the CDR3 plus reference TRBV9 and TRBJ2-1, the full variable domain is DSGVTQTPKHLITATGQRVTLRCSPRSGDLSVYWYQQSLDQGLQFLIQYYNGEERAKGNILERFSAQQFPDLHSELNLSSLELGDSALYFCASSPGLAGGFDEQFFGPGTRLTVL.

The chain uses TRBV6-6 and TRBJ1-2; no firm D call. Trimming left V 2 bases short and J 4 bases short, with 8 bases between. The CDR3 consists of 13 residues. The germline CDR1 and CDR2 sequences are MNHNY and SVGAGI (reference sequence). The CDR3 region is CASSYEGSYGYTF. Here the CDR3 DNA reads TGTGCCAGCAGTTACGAGGGTTCCTATGGCTACACCTTC.

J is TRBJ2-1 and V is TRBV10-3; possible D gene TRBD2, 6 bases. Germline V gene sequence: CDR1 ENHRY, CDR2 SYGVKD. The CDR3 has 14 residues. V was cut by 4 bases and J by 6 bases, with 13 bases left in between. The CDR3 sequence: CAISGQGGINEQFF. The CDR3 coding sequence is TGTGCCATCAGTGGCCAGGGAGGCATCAATGAGCAGTTCTTC.

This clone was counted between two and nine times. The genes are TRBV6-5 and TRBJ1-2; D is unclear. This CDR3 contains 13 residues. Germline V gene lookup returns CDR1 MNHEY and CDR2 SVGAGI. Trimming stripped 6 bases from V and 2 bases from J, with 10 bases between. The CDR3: CASRAQLNYGYTF. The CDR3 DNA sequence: TGTGCCAGCAGGGCACAGCTGAACTATGGCTACACCTTC.

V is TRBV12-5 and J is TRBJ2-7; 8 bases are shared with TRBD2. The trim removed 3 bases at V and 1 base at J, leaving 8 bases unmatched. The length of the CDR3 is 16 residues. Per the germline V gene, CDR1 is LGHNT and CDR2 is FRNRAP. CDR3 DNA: TGTGCTAGTGGTTTCGGGGGACTAGTTGAGTCCTACGAGCAGTACTTC. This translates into CASGFGGLVESYEQYF.

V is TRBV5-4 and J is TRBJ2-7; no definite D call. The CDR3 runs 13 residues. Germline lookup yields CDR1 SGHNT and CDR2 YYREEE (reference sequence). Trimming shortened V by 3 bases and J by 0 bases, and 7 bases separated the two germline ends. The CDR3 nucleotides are TGTGCCAGCAGCTCCGGTAGCTCCTACGAGCAGTACTTC. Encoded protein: CASSSGSSYEQYF.

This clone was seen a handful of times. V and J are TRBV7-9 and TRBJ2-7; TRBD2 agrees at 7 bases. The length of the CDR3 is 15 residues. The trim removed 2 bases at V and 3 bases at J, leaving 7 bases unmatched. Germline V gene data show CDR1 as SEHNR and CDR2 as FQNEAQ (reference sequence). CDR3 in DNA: TGTGCCAGCAGCTTAAGCGGGGCCAGAAACTACGAGCAGTACTTC. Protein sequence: CASSLSGARNYEQYF.

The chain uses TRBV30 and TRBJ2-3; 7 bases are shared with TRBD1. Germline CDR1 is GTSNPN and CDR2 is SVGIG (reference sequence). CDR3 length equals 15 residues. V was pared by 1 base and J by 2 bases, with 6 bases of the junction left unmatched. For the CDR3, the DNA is TGTGCCTGGAGTGGTCCCGGGACAGCCACAGATACGCAGTATTTT. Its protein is CAWSGPGTATDTQYF.

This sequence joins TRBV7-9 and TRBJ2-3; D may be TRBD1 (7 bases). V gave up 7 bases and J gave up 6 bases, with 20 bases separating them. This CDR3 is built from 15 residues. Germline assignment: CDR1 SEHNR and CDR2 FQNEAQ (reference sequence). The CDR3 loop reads CASTFLEGAQDTQYF. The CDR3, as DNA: TGTGCCAGCACCTTCCTGGAGGGGGCGCAGGATACGCAGTATTTT.